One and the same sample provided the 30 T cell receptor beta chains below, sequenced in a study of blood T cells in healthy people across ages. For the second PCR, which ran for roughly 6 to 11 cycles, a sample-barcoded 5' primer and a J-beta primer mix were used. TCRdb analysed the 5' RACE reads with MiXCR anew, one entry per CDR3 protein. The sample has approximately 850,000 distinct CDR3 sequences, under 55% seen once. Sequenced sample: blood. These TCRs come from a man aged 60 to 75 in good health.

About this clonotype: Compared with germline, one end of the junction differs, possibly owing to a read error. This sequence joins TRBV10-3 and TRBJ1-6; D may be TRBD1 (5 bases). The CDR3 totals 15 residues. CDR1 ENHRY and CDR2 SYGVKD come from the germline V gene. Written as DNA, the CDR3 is TGTGCCGTCAGTGAGCAGGCAGGGTCTAATTCACCCCTCCACTTT. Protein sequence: CAVSEQAGSNSPLHF.

The CDR3 is CARTYPPDSRCYNEQYF. As DNA, the CDR3 is TGTGCCAGAACGTACCCCCCCGACAGTCGTTGCTACAATGAGCAGTACTTC. The chain has TRBV21-1 and TRBJ2-1; TRBD2, the D gene given by the table, was not confirmed from the DNA. The J call is doubtful: the DNA matches TRBJ2-7 better. TRBV21-1 is a documented pseudogene. The CDR3 is made up of 17 amino acids.

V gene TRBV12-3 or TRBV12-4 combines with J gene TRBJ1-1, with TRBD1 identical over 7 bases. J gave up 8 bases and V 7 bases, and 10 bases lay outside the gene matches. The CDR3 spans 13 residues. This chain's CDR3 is CASTLRGVTEAFF. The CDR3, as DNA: TGTGCCAGCACTCTCAGGGGGGTGACGGAAGCTTTCTTT.

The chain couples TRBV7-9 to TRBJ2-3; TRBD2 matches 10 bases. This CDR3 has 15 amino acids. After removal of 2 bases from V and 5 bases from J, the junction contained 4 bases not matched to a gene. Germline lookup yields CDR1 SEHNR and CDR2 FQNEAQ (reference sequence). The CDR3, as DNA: TGTGCCAGCAGCTTAACTAGCGGGGAGATAGATACGCAGTATTTT. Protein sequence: CASSLTSGEIDTQYF.

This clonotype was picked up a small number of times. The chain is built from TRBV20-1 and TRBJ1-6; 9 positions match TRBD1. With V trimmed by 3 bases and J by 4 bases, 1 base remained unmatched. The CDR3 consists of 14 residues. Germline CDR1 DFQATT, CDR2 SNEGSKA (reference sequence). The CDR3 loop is CSARDRGYNSPLHF. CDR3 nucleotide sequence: TGCAGTGCTAGGGACAGGGGTTATAATTCACCCCTCCACTTT.

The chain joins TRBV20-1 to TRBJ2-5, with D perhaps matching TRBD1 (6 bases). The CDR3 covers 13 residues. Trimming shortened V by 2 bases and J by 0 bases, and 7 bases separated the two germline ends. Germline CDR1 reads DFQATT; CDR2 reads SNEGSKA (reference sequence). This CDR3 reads CSARQGYQETQYF. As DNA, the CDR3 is TGCAGTGCTAGACAGGGGTACCAAGAGACCCAGTACTTC.

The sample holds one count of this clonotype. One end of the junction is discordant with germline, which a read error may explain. The CDR3 loop reads CASSLRGSGADTQYF. CDR3 bases: TGTGCCAGCAGCTTAAGGGGTAGCGGTGCAGACACGCAGTATTTT. The genes are TRBV7-9 and TRBJ2-3; D possibly corresponds to TRBD2 (6 bases). The CDR3 consists of 15 residues. Germline CDR1 reads SEHNR; CDR2 reads FQNEAQ (reference sequence).

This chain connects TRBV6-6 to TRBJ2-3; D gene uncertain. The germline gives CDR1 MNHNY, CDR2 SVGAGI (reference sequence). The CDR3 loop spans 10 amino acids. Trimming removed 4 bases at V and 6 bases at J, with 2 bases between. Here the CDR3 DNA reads TGTGCCAGCAGTTTTGATACGCAGTATTTT. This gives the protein CASSFDTQYF.

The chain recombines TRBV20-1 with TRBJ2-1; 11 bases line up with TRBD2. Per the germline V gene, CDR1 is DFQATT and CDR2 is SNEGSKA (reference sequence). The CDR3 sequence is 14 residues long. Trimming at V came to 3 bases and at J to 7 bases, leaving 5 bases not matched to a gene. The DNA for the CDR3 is TGCAGTGCTAGCATAGCGGGGGGGCGTAATGAGCAGTTCTTC. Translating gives CSASIAGGRNEQFF.

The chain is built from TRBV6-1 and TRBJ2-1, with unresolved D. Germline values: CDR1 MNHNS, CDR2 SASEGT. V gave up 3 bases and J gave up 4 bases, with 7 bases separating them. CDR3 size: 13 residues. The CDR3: CASSETPYNEQFF. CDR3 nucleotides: TGTGCCAGCAGTGAGACCCCGTACAATGAGCAGTTCTTC.

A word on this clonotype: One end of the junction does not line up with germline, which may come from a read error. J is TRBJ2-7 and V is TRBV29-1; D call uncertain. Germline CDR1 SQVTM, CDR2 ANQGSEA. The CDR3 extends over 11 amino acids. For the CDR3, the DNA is TGCAGCGTTGAATTAGCCAGCGAGCAGAACTTC. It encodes CSVELASEQNF.

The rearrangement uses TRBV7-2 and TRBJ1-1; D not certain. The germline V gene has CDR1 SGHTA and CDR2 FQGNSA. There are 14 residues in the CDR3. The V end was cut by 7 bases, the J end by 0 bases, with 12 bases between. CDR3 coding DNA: TGTGCCAGCACCCCGGGGTACATGAACACTGAAGCTTTCTTT. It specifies CASTPGYMNTEAFF.

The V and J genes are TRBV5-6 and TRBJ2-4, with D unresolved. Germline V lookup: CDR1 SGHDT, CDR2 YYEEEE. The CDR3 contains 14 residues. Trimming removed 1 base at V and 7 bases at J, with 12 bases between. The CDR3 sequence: CASSLTERINIQYF. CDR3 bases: TGTGCCAGCAGCTTGACCGAAAGGATCAACATTCAGTACTTC.

CDR3 residues: CSVEGNLAGGPGDTQYF. CDR3 nucleotide sequence: TGCAGCGTTGAAGGCAACTTAGCGGGGGGGCCTGGAGATACGCAGTATTTT. The J gene is TRBJ2-3, the V gene TRBV29-1; 11 bases agree with TRBD2. J lost 5 bases, V lost 1 base, and 11 bases had no gene match. Per the germline V gene, CDR1 is SQVTM and CDR2 is ANQGSEA. The CDR3 has 17 residues.

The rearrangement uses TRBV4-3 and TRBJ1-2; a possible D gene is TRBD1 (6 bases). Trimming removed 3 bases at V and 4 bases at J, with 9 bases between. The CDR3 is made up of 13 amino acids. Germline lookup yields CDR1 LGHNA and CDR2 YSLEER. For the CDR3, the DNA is TGCGCCAGCAGCCAGGACAGCACCTATGGCTACACCTTC. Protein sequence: CASSQDSTYGYTF.

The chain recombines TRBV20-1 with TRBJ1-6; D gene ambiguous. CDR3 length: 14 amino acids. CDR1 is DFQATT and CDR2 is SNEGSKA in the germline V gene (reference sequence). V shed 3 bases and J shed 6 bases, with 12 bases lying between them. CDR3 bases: TGCAGTGCTAGGAGGAAGGGTTTTAATTCACCCCTCCACTTT. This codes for CSARRKGFNSPLHF.

CDR3 DNA: TGCAGTGCTAGAGATCTCGTCGGCTATGGCTACACCTTC. Its protein is CSARDLVGYGYTF. This rearrangement joins TRBV20-1 to TRBJ1-2; no reliable D call. The CDR3 runs to 13 residues. Germline assignment: CDR1 DFQATT and CDR2 SNEGSKA (reference sequence). V was cut by 0 bases and J by 4 bases, with 9 bases left in between.

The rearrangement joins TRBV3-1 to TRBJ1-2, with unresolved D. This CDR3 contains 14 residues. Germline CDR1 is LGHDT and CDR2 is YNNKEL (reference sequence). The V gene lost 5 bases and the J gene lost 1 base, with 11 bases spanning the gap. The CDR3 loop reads CASSSPVGNYGYTF. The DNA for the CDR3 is TGTGCCAGCAGCTCCCCGGTGGGTAACTATGGCTACACCTTC.

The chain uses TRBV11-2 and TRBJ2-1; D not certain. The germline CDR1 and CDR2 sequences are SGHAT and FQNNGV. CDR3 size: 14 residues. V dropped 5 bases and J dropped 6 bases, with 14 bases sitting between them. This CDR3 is CASSRYYSGNEQFF. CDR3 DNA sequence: TGTGCCAGCAGCAGATACTACAGTGGCAATGAGCAGTTCTTC.

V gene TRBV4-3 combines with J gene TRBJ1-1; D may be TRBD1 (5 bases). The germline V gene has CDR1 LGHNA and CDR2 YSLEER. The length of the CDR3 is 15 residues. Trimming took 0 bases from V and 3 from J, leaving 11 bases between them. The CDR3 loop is CASSQDFLGDTEAFF. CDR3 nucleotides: TGCGCCAGCAGCCAAGATTTTTTAGGGGACACTGAAGCTTTCTTT.

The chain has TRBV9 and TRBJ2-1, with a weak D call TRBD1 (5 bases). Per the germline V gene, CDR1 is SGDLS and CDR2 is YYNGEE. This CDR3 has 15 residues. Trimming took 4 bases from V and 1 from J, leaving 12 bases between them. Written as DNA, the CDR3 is TGTGCCAGCAGCCATCAGGGTAATTCCTACAATGAGCAGTTCTTC. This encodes CASSHQGNSYNEQFF.

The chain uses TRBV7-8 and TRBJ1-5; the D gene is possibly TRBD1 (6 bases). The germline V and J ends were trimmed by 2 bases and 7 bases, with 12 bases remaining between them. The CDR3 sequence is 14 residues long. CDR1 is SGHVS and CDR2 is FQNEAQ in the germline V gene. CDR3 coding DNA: TGTGCCAGCAGCTTAAGGGGGGAAAAACAGCCCCAGCATTTT. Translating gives CASSLRGEKQPQHF.

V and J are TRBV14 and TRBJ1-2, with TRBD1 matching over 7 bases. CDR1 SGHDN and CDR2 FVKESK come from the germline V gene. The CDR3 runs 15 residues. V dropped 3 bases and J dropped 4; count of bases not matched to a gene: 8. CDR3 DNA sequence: TGTGCCAGCAGCCACCGACAGGGACCCTTCTATGGCTACACCTTC. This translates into CASSHRQGPFYGYTF. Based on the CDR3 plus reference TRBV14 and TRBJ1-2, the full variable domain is EAGVTQFPSHSVIEKGQTVTLRCDPISGHDNLYWYRRVMGKEIKFLLHFVKESKQDESGMPNNRFLAERTGGTYSTLKVQPAELEDSGVYFCASSHRQGPFYGYTFGSGTRLTVV.

In nucleotides, the CDR3 is TGTGCCAGCAGCCAAGGACAGGGGTGGTCACCCCTCCACTTT. This sequence encodes CASSQGQGWSPLHF. J is TRBJ1-6 and V is TRBV14; 8 bases are a match to TRBD1. The CDR3 covers 14 residues. J gave up 10 bases and V 1 base, and 3 bases lay outside the gene matches. CDR1 and CDR2 from the germline V gene are SGHDN and FVKESK.

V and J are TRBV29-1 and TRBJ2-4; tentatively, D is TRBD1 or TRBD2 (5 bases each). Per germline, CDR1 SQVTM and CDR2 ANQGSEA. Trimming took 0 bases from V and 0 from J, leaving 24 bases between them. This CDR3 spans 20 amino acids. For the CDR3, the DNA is TGCAGCGTTGAAGATTGGGTGATAGTAGGGGAGTTGGGAGCCAAAAACATTCAGTACTTC. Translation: CSVEDWVIVGELGAKNIQYF.

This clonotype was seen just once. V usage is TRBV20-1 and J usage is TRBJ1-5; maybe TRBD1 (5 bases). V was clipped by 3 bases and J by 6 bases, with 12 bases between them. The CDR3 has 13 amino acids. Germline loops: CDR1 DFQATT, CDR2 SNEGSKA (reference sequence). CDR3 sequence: CSASSGGVQPQHF. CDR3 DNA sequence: TGCAGTGCTAGTTCTGGGGGTGTTCAGCCCCAGCATTTT.

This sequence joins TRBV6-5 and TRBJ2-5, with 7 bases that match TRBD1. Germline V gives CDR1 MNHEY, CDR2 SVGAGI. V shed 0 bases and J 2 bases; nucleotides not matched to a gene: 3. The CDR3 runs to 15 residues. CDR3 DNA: TGTGCCAGCAGTTACTCGTCAGGGGGACAAGAGACCCAGTACTTC. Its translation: CASSYSSGGQETQYF.

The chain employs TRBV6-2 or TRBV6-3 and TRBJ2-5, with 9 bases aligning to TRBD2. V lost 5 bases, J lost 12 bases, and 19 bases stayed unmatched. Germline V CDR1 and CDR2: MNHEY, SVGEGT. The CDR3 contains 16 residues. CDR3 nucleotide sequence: TGTGCCAGCAGTCCTACCCCGGGACTAGCCCCAGCTAGGGAGTACTTC. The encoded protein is CASSPTPGLAPAREYF.

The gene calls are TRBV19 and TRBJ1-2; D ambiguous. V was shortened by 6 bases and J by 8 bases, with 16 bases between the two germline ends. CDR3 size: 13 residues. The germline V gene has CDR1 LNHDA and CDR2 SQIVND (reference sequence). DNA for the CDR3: TGTGCCAGTAGCGGTGGATCCCTTTGGGGCTACACCTTC. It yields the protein CASSGGSLWGYTF. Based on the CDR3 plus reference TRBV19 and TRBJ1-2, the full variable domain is DGGITQSPKYLFRKEGQNVTLSCEQNLNHDAMYWYRQDPGQGLRLIYYSQIVNDFQKGDIAEGYSVSREKKESFPLTVTSAQKNPTAFYLCASSGGSLWGYTFGSGTRLTVV.

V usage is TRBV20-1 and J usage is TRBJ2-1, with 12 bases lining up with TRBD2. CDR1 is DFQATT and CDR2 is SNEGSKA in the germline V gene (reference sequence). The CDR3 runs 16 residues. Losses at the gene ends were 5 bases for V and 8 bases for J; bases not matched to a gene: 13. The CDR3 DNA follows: TGCAGTGCTTTGGGACTAGCGGGCTCGTCCGGGTATGAGCAGTTCTTC. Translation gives CSALGLAGSSGYEQFF.